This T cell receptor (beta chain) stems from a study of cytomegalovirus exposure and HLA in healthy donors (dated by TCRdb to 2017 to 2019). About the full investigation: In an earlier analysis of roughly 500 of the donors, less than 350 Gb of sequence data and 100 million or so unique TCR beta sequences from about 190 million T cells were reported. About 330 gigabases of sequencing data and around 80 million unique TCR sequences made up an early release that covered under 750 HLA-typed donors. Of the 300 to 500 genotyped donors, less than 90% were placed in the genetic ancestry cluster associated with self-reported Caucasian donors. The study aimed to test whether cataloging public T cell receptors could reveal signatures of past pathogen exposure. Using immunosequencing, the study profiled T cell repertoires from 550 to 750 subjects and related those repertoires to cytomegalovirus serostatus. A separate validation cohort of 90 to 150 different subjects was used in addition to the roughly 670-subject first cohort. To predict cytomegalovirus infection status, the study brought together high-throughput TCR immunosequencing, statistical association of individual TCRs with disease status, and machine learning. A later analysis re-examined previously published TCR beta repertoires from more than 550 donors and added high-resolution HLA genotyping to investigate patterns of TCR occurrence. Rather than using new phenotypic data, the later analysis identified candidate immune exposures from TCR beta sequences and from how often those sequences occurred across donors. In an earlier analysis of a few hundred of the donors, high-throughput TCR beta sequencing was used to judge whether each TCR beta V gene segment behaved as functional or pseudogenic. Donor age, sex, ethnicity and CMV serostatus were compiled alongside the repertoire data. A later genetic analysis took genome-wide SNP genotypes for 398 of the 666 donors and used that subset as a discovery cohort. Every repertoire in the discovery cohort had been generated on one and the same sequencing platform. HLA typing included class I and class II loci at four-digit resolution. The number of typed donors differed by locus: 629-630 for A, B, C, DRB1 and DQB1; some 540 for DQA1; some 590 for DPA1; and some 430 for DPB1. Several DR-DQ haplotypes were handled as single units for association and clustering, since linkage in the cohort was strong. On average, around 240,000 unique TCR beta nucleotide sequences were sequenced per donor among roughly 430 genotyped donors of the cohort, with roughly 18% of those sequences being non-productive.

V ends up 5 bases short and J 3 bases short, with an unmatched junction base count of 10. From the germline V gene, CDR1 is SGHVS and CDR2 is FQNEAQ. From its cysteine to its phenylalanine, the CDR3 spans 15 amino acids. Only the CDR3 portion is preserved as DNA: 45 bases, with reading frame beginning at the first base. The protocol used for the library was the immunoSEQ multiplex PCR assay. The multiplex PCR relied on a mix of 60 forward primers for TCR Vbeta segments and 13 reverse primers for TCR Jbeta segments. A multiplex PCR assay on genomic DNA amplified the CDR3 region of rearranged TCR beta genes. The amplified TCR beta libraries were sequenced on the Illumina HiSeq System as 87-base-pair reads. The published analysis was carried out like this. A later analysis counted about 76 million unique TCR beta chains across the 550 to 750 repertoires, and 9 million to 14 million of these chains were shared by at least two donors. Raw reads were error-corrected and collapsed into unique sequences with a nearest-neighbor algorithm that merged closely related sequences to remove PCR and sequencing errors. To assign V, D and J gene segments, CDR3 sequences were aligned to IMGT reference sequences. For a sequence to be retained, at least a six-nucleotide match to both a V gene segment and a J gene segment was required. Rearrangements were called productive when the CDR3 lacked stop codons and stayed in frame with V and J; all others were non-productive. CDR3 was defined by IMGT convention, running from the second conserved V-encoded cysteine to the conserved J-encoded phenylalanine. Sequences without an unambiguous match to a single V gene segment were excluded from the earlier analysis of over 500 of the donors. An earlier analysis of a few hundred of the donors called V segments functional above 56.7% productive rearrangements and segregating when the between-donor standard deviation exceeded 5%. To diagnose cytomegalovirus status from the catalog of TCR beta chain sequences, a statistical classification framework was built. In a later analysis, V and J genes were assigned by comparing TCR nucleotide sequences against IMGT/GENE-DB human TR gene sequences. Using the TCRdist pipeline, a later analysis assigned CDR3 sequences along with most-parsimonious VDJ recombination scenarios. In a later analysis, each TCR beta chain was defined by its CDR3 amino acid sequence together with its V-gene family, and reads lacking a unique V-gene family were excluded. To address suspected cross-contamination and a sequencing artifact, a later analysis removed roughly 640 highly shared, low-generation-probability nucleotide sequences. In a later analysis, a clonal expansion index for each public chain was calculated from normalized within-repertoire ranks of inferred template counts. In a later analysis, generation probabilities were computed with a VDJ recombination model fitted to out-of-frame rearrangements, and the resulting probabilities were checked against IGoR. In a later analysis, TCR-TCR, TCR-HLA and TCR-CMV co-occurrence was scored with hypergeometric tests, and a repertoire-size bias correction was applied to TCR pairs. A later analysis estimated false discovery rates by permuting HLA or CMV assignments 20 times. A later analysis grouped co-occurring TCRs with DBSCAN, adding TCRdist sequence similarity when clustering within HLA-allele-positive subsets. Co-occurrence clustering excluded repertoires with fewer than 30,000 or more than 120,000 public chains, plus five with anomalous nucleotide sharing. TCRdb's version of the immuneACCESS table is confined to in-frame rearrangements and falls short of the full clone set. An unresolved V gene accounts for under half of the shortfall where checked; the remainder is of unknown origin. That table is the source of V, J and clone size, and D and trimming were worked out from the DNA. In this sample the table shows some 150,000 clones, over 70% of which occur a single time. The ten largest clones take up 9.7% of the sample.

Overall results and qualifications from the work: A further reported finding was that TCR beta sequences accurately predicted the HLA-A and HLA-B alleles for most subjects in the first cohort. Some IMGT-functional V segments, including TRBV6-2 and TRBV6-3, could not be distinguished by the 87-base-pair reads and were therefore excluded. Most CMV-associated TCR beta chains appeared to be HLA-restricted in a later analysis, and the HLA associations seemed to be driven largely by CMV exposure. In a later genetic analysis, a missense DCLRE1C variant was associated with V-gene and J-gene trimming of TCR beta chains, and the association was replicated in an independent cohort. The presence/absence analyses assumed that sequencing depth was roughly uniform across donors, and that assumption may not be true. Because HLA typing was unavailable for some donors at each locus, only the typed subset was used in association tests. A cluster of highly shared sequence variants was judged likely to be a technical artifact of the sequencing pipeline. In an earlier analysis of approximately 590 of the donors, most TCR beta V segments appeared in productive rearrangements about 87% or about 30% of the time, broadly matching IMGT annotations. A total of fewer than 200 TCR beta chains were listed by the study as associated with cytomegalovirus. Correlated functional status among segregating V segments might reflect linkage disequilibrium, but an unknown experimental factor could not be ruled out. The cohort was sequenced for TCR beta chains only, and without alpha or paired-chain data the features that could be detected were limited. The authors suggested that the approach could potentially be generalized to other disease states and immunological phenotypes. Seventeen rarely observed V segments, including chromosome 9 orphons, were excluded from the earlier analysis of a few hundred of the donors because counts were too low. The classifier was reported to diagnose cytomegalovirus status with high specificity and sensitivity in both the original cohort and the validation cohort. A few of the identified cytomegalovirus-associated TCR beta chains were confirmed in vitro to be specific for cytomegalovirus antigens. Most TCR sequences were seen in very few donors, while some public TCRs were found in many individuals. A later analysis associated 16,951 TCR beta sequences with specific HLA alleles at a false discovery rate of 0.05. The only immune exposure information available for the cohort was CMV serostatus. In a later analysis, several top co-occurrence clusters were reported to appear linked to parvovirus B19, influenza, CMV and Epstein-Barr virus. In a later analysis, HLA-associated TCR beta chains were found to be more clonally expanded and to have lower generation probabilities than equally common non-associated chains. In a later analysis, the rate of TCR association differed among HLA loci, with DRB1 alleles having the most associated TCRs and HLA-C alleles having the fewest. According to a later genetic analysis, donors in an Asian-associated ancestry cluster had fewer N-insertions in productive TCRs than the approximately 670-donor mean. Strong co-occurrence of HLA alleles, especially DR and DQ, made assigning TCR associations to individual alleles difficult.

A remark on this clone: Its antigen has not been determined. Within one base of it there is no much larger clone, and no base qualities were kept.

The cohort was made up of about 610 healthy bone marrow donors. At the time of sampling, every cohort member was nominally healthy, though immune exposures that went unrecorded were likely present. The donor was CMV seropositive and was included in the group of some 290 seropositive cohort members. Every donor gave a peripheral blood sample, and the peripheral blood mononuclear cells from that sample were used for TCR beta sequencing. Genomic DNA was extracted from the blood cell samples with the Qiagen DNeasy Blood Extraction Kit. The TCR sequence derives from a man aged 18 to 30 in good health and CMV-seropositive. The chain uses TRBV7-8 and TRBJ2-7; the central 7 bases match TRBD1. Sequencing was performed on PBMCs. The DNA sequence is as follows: TGTGCCAGCAGCCCCACACAGGGGATTGGCTACGAGCAGTACTTC. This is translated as CASSPTQGIGYEQYF. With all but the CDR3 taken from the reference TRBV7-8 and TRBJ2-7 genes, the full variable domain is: GAGVSQSPRYKVAKRGQDVALRCDPISGHVSLFWYQQALGQGPEFLTYFQNEAQLDKSGLPSDRFFAERPEGSVSTLKIQRTQQEDSAVYLCASSPTQGIGYEQYFGPGTRLTVT.